Presented here are 5 T cell receptor beta chains from one specimen sequenced in a study of blood T cell repertoires in COVID-19 (dated by TCRdb to the early 2020s). The library was prepared using the immunoSEQ multiplex PCR assay. The table comes from immuneACCESS by way of TCRdb, which keeps in-frame sequences with V and J called. Part of the clones is missing from these tables; in studies checked, under half for an unresolved V gene and the rest for unknown reasons. The sample records 95,000 to 150,000 clones, over 75% of which are singletons. Of the sample, under 20% is held by the ten largest clones. Material for sequencing was peripheral blood. The source is a man aged 55 to 70 with active or convalescent COVID-19.

This clone has more than one count but fewer than ten. The chain couples TRBV4-3 to TRBJ2-5; the match to TRBD2 covers 8 bases. The junction had 8 bases not matched to a gene; V was cut back by 7 bases and J by 1 base. CDR1 and CDR2 (germline): LGHNA, YSLEER. The length of the CDR3 is 15 residues. Written as DNA, the CDR3 is TGCGCCAGCAACGATAGCGGGAAAGGCCAAGAGACCCAGTACTTC. Encoded protein: CASNDSGKGQETQYF.

J is TRBJ2-2 and V is TRBV11-3; perhaps TRBD2 as D (5 bases). This CDR3 spans 12 amino acids. V was pared by 4 bases and J by 6 bases, with 6 bases between. Germline CDR1 is SGHNT and CDR2 is YENEEA. CDR3 protein: CASSSGAGELFF. The CDR3 bases are TGTGCCAGCAGCTCCGGGGCCGGGGAGCTGTTTTTT.

This chain connects TRBV5-1 to TRBJ2-1; 7 nucleotides align to TRBD1. CDR1 and CDR2 from the germline V gene are SGHRS and YFSETQ. The CDR3 loop spans 14 amino acids. Losses at the gene ends were 0 bases for V and 8 bases for J; bases not matched to a gene: 5. The CDR3 sequence is CASSLDRGTDEQFF. In DNA, the CDR3 is TGCGCCAGCAGCTTGGACAGGGGAACGGATGAGCAGTTCTTC. Combining the CDR3 with reference TRBV5-1 and TRBJ2-1 gives the whole variable domain KAGVTQTPRYLIKTRGQQVTLSCSPISGHRSVSWYQQTPGQGLQFLFEYFSETQRNKGNFPGRFSGRQFSNSRSEMNVSTLELGDSALYLCASSLDRGTDEQFFGPGTRLTVL.

The V call is TRBV7-2, the J call TRBJ2-7; no firm D call. The CDR3 runs 12 residues. CDR1 and CDR2 (germline): SGHTA, FQGNSA. Trimming cost V 7 bases and J 5 bases, with 12 bases left between them. The CDR3: CASTMRMDEQYF. CDR3 sequence (DNA): TGTGCCAGCACCATGAGGATGGACGAGCAGTACTTC.

This clone was seen only a few times. The chain employs TRBV7-3 and TRBJ1-2; a weak D match, TRBD1 (5 bases). Germline assignment: CDR1 SGHTA and CDR2 FQGTGA. The CDR3 contains 13 residues. V was cut by 1 base and J by 4 bases, with 7 bases left in between. This chain's CDR3 is CASSLSRGYGYTF. The CDR3 DNA sequence: TGTGCCAGCAGCTTAAGTAGGGGCTATGGCTACACCTTC.